Each of the 3 T cell receptor beta chains below was sequenced from the same sample in a study of vaccination effects on CD4 cells after COVID-19. Using viral peptide pools, the ViraFEST assay grew out antigen-specific CD4+ T cells prior to sequencing. CD4+ T cell isolation took place after 10 days of culture. Everyone in the study got two shots of either the BNT162b2 or mRNA-1273 vaccine. These receptors' antigens are unknown. Using immunoSEQ multiplex PCR, the repertoire was profiled, and TCRdb retains in-frame clones only, with some absent. Of around 26,000 clones detected, about 70% appear once; the ten largest clones hold 7% to 10%. The sample consisted of CD4+ T cells from PBMCs cultured with SARS-CoV-2 spike peptides, taken after COVID-19 vaccination. The receptors come from a human donor who received a COVID-19 vaccine.

The chain links TRBV5-6 to TRBJ2-7, with a possible D match to TRBD1 (5 bases). Trimming took off 3 bases at V and 8 bases at J, with 9 bases between the two ends. The CDR3 runs to 11 residues. Looked up from germline, CDR1 is SGHDT and CDR2 is YYEEEE. CDR3 sequence reads: CASSYRTKQYF. The CDR3 DNA follows: TGTGCCAGCAGCTACCGGACAAAGCAGTACTTC.

The rearrangement uses TRBV19 and TRBJ2-3; D is unresolved. The CDR3 totals 12 residues. Germline-derived CDR1 and CDR2 are LNHDA and SQIVND (reference sequence). The ends were cut back, 9 bases at V and 2 bases at J, with 9 bases in the middle. Written as DNA, the CDR3 is TGTGCCAGCCTGGGCGCCACAGATACGCAGTATTTT. It translates to CASLGATDTQYF.

V gene TRBV4-1 combines with J gene TRBJ2-5; D possibly corresponds to TRBD1 (5 bases). This CDR3 contains 15 residues. V gave up 1 base and J gave up 0 bases, with 9 bases separating them. CDR1 MGHRA and CDR2 YSYEKL come from the germline V gene. The CDR3 nucleotides are TGCGCCAGCAGCCAAGCGCGACAGTACCAAGAGACCCAGTACTTC. This gives the protein CASSQARQYQETQYF.